The sequence of this T cell receptor beta chain was determined in a study of regulatory T cells in long-lasting Graves disease. Combining iRepertoire HTBI primers with Arm-PCR of CDR3 regions, the authors built TCR beta libraries. TCRdb used MiXCR to reprocess the multiplex PCR reads, holding one entry per CDR3 protein. The sample includes roughly 430,000 distinct CDR3 sequences, 15% to 20% of them seen just once. CDR3 length: 14 amino acids. Germline CDR1 SGHVS, CDR2 FNYEAQ. Trimming cost V 1 base and J 4 bases, with 9 bases left between them. The table lists this clonotype with a few counts. This sample's time point: newly diagnosed GD, antithyroid drugs for less than 3 months. PBMCs were the source of the RNA used for TCR sequencing. These data also formed part of another study, on T cells in Graves' hyperthyroidism and ophthalmopathy.

V is TRBV7-6 and J is TRBJ2-3; no reliable D call. The origin of this receptor is a woman aged 30 to 39 with Graves disease. The source was peripheral blood mononuclear cells (PBMCs), collected at new diagnosis, from a patient treated with antithyroid drugs. The CDR3 sequence is CASSLGVQADTQYF. CDR3 DNA sequence: TGTGCCAGCAGCTTAGGGGTGCAAGCAGATACGCAGTATTTT.